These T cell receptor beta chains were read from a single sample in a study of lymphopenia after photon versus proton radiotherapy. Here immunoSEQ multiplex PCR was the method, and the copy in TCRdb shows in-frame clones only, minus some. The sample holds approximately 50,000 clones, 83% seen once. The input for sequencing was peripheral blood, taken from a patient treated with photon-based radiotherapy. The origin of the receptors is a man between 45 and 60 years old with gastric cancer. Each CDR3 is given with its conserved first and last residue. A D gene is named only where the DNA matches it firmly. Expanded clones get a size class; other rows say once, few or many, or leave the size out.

TGTGCCAGTAGTATACGGCGGGGACAGGGGTCATACGAGCAGTACTTC	CASSIRRGQGSYEQYF	TRBV19	TRBD1	once	TRBJ2-7
TGTGCCAGCAGTGAACTCACGATAAAGGGACTAGCCGACGGTCAAAACACAGATACGCAGTATTTT	CASSELTIKGLADGQNTDTQYF	TRBV2	TRBD2	-	TRBJ2-3
TGCGCCAGCAGCCGAGAAATCCTCCTAGCGGGATCAGATACGCAGTATTTT	CASSREILLAGSDTQYF	TRBV4-1	TRBD2	few	TRBJ2-3
TGTGCCACCAAAAACGGACTAGCGGGGTACAATGAGCAGTTCTTC	CATKNGLAGYNEQFF	TRBV5-8	TRBD2	-	TRBJ2-1
TGCGCCAGCAGCTTGGGGAACTACGAGCAGTACTTC	CASSLGNYEQYF	TRBV5-1	-	-	TRBJ2-7
TGTGCCAGCAGTTTGGGACAGCCCCCTTGGGAGCAGTACTTC	CASSLGQPPWEQYF	TRBV28	TRBD1	-	TRBJ2-7
TGTGCCAGCTCACCACAGGGGGGGAACACTGAAGCTTTCTTT	CASSPQGGNTEAFF	TRBV18	-	-	TRBJ1-1
TGCAGTGCTACCGAGTGGAATGAGCAGTTCTTC	CSATEWNEQFF	TRBV20-1	-	-	TRBJ2-1
TGTGCCAGCTCACCGCGGGTGGGACAGGGAACATCCGAGCAGTACTTC	CASSPRVGQGTSEQYF	TRBV18	TRBD1	-	TRBJ2-7
TGTGCCAGCAGCTTAGCCCCAGGGGGAGGCTATGGCTACACCTTC	CASSLAPGGGYGYTF	TRBV7-3	TRBD1	-	TRBJ1-2
TGTGCCAGCAGCCCTCGACAGGCCAAGGGTGAGACCCAGTACTTC	CASSPRQAKGETQYF	TRBV14	-	-	TRBJ2-5